These T cell receptor beta chains were read from a single sample in a study of blood T cell repertoires in COVID-19. Assay used: immunoSEQ multiplex PCR; TCRdb lists only in-frame clones, some missing. Among approximately 170,000 clones listed, 85% were seen once. Material: peripheral blood. The receptors were gathered from a woman older than 75 with COVID-19, enrolled during active disease. The CDR3 runs from the conserved cysteine through the conserved F or W. D genes are given only for firm matches. Some rows have no size entry. The others give once, few or many, or a class for an expanded clone.

>TRBJ1-2|TRBV3-1/TRBV3-2|once|TRBD1
CASSPRTGTVSLGYTF
TGTGCCAGCAGCCCCCGAACGGGGACAGTATCTCTGGGCTACACCTTC
>TRBJ1-2|TRBV6-5|.|.
CASSTTGTRGYTF
TGTGCCAGCAGCACAACAGGGACGCGCGGCTACACCTTC
>TRBJ1-6|TRBV2|.|.
CASNREGNSPLHF
TGTGCCAGCAATCGGGAAGGGAATTCACCCCTCCACTTT
>TRBJ2-1|TRBV2|.|TRBD2
CASSGGLAGNNEQFF
TGTGCCAGCAGTGGAGGACTAGCGGGGAACAATGAGCAGTTCTTC
>TRBJ2-3|TRBV3-1/TRBV3-2|.|TRBD1
CASSRQGSTDTQYF
TGTGCCAGCAGCCGACAGGGATCCACAGATACGCAGTATTTT
>TRBJ1-1|TRBV3-1/TRBV3-2|.|TRBD1
CASSQGQGDTEAFF
TGTGCCAGCAGCCAAGGACAGGGGGACACTGAAGCTTTCTTT
>TRBJ2-7|TRBV12-3/TRBV12-4|.|TRBD2
CASSSAGAHEQYF
TGTGCCAGCAGTTCTGCGGGAGCCCACGAGCAGTACTTC
>TRBJ2-5|TRBV3-1/TRBV3-2|.|.
CASSQDVAAPYQETQYF
TGTGCCAGCAGCCAAGATGTGGCGGCCCCCTACCAAGAGACCCAGTACTTC
>TRBJ1-5|TRBV3-1/TRBV3-2|few|.
CASSHGQYSNQPQHF
TGTGCCAGCAGCCACGGACAGTATAGCAATCAGCCCCAGCATTTT
>TRBJ2-2|TRBV9|.|TRBD2
CASSVASGKAEELFF
TGTGCCAGCAGCGTGGCTAGCGGGAAGGCTGAGGAGCTGTTTTTT
>TRBJ1-1|TRBV4-2|.|.
CASSQEGRDTEAFF
TGTGCCAGCAGCCAAGAAGGGAGGGACACTGAAGCTTTCTTT
>TRBJ1-2|TRBV25-1|.|TRBD1
CASSAGTGSGYTF
TGTGCCAGCAGTGCCGGGACAGGGTCCGGCTACACCTTC
>TRBJ2-7|TRBV3-1/TRBV3-2|.|.
CASSQGGSSAGLWGFEQYF
TGTGCCAGCAGCCAAGGAGGGTCCTCCGCGGGACTCTGGGGGTTCGAGCAGTACTTC
>TRBJ2-7|TRBV2|.|TRBD1
CASTGGTGLPYEQYF
TGTGCCAGCACTGGAGGGACAGGCCTTCCCTACGAGCAGTACTTC
>TRBJ2-3|TRBV19|.|.
CASSKLDTQYF
TGTGCCAGTAGTAAGCTAGATACGCAGTATTTT
>TRBJ1-1|TRBV2|.|.
CASRHRDLNTEAFF
TGTGCCAGCAGACACAGGGATTTGAACACTGAAGCTTTCTTT
>TRBJ2-1|TRBV2|.|TRBD2
CASSPRLADNEQFF
TGTGCCAGCAGTCCCAGACTAGCGGACAATGAGCAGTTCTTC
>TRBJ2-4|TRBV4-1|.|.
CASSQEPQTPKNIQYF
TGCGCCAGCAGCCAAGAACCCCAGACACCCAAAAACATTCAGTACTTC
>TRBJ2-5|TRBV28|.|TRBD2
CASSRLAGAGETQYF
TGTGCCAGCAGTCGACTAGCGGGAGCTGGGGAGACCCAGTACTTC
>TRBJ1-6|TRBV11-2|.|.
CASSLGQDHSPLHF
TGTGCCAGCAGCTTAGGACAGGACCATTCACCCCTCCACTTT
>TRBJ1-1|TRBV5-6|.|.
CASSLTTSREVRGFF
TGTGCCAGCAGCTTAACGACCAGTCGAGAGGTAAGGGGATTCTTT
>TRBJ1-6|TRBV5-4|.|TRBD1
CASSPDRGSSPLHF
TGTGCCAGCAGCCCCGACAGGGGTAGTTCACCCCTCCACTTT
>TRBJ1-3|TRBV19|.|TRBD1
CASSGTGFVSGNTIYF
TGTGCCAGTTCCGGGACAGGGTTTGTCTCTGGAAACACCATATATTTT
>TRBJ1-1|TRBV30|.|TRBD1
CAWSGGTGANTEAFF
TGTGCCTGGAGCGGGGGGACAGGCGCGAACACTGAAGCTTTCTTT
>TRBJ2-7|TRBV6-5|.|.
CASSRLGQQYF
TGTGCCAGCAGCCGCCTAGGCCAGCAGTACTTC
>TRBJ2-2|TRBV10-3|.|.
CAIKGTDGTGELFF
TGTGCCATCAAAGGGACTGACGGCACCGGGGAGCTGTTTTTT
>TRBJ2-3|TRBV7-3|once|TRBD2
CASSPSSAGADTQYF
TGTGCCAGCAGCCCCTCGTCAGCGGGAGCAGATACGCAGTATTTT
>TRBJ1-2|TRBV6-1|once|.
CASSEAWQVGDYGYTF
TGTGCCAGCAGTGAAGCCTGGCAGGTCGGGGACTATGGCTACACCTTC
>TRBJ2-7|TRBV19|.|.
CASSQTGDYEQYF
TGTGCCAGTAGTCAGACGGGGGACTACGAGCAGTACTTC
>TRBJ2-3|TRBV5-1|.|TRBD2
CASSLGGSGSRDTQYF
TGCGCCAGCAGCTTGGGTGGTAGCGGGAGCCGGGATACGCAGTATTTT
>TRBJ2-2|TRBV5-1|.|.
CASSLYNTGELFF
TGCGCCAGCAGCTTGTATAACACCGGGGAGCTGTTTTTT
>TRBJ1-3|TRBV4-1|.|.
CASSQGGAGNTIYF
TGCGCCAGCAGCCAAGGCGGGGCGGGAAACACCATATATTTT
>TRBJ2-3|TRBV5-4|.|TRBD1
CASSQGQGALHVATQYF
TGTGCCAGCAGCCAGGGACAGGGGGCGCTTCACGTTGCTACGCAGTATTTT
>TRBJ1-1|TRBV6-5|.|.
CASRVANTEAFF
TGTGCCAGCAGGGTGGCGAACACTGAAGCTTTCTTT
>TRBJ2-2|TRBV11-2|.|TRBD1
CASSPDRDTGELFF
TGTGCCAGCAGCCCAGACAGGGATACCGGGGAGCTGTTTTTT
>TRBJ2-1|TRBV20-1|.|TRBD1
CSASRDSHNEQFF
TGCAGTGCTAGTAGGGACAGTCACAATGAGCAGTTCTTC
>TRBJ1-2|TRBV5-5|.|TRBD1
CASSLGGGGGYGYTF
TGTGCCAGCAGCTTGGGAGGGGGCGGAGGCTATGGCTACACCTTC
>TRBJ2-1|TRBV12-5|.|TRBD1
CASGPRGRPYNEQFF
TGTGCTAGTGGTCCCAGGGGGAGACCCTACAATGAGCAGTTCTTC